This T cell receptor beta chain was documented in a study of T cells and Merkel cell carcinoma outcomes. Note on this clone: Antigen unknown.

The V and J ends lost 0 bases and 4 bases, in that order; junction bases with no gene match: 5. CDR3 length equals 15 residues. The germline CDR1 and CDR2 sequences are SGHNT and YYREEE (reference sequence). Profiling relied on immunoSEQ multiplex PCR, and the TCRdb table lists in-frame clones only, not all of them. This table has more than 7,500 clones, about 85% appearing once. The study's findings and limits: In Merkel cell carcinoma, repertoire and T-cell density reportedly predicted outcomes.

The origin of this receptor is a human donor with Merkel cell carcinoma. This chain uses TRBV5-4 with TRBJ1-2; 8 bases map to TRBD1. The sample comprised tumor tissue from Merkel cell carcinoma. The CDR3 coding sequence is TGTGCCAGCAGCTTGGTGGACAGGGTTGGCTATGGCTACACCTTC. Protein: CASSLVDRVGYGYTF.